What follows are 5 T cell receptor beta chains derived from one specimen sequenced in a study of CD8 T cells in ankylosing spondylitis. TCRdb used MiXCR to reprocess the 5' RACE reads, holding one entry per CDR3 protein. This table has more than 250,000 distinct CDR3 sequences, around 10% appearing once. The sample taken for sequencing was blood, either unsorted or a sorted T cell fraction (not recorded which). Receptors were obtained from a female donor with ankylosing spondylitis or in good health (not recorded which).

The sample holds many counts of this clonotype. V gene TRBV12-3 or TRBV12-4 combines with J gene TRBJ1-1, with D hard to call. Trimming removed 1 base at V and 2 bases at J, with 8 bases between. This CDR3 is 14 amino acids long. CDR3 bases: TGTGCCAGCAGTTTAGTTTTGCCAAACACTGAAGCTTTCTTT. It translates to CASSLVLPNTEAFF.

The genes are TRBV3-1 and TRBJ2-2; no definite D call. This CDR3 region has 14 residues. Trimming cost V 1 base and J 6 bases, with 9 bases left between them. CDR1 is LGHDT, CDR2 YNNKEL, per germline (reference sequence). This chain's CDR3 is CASSQGSESGELFF. The CDR3, as DNA: TGTGCCAGCAGCCAAGGTTCGGAGTCCGGGGAGCTGTTTTTT.

This clonotype was recorded many times. The V gene is TRBV6-5, the J gene TRBJ2-7; TRBD1 matches at 10 bases. This CDR3 has 15 residues. The V segment lost 2 bases and the J segment 2 bases; nucleotides outside the gene matches: 3. CDR1 and CDR2 from the germline V gene are MNHEY and SVGAGI. CDR3 nucleotides: TGTGCCAGCAGTTACGACAGGGGGCCCGCCTACGAGCAGTACTTC. It is translated as CASSYDRGPAYEQYF.

This clonotype was found many times. The J gene is TRBJ2-3, the V gene TRBV20-1; D unclear. There are 10 residues in the CDR3. Trimming cost V 3 bases and J 4 bases, with 2 bases left between them. Germline V gives CDR1 DFQATT, CDR2 SNEGSKA (reference sequence). The CDR3 DNA is TGCAGTGCTAGTTCAGATACGCAGTATTTT. Its translation: CSASSDTQYF.

This clonotype occurred a few times. This chain connects TRBV5-5 to TRBJ2-1, with TRBD1 identical over 9 bases. Germline V lookup: CDR1 SGHKS, CDR2 YYEKEE (reference sequence). The trim removed 5 bases at V and 5 bases at J, leaving 11 bases unmatched. The CDR3 totals 16 residues. The CDR3 DNA reads as TGTGCCAGCAGGCGCGGGGGACAGGGCCCAAACAATGAGCAGTTCTTC. Translation gives CASRRGGQGPNNEQFF. The variable domain in full, completed from reference TRBV5-5 and TRBJ2-1, reads DAGVTQSPTHLIKTRGQQVTLRCSPISGHKSVSWYQQVLGQGPQFIFQYYEKEERGRGNFPDRFSARQFPNYSSELNVNALLLGDSALYLCASRRGGQGPNNEQFFGPGTRLTVL.